The 26 T cell receptor beta chains below were found in one sample sequenced in a study of T cell responses to AZD1222 COVID-19 vaccine. Clones were read by immunoSEQ multiplex PCR, and TCRdb kept only the in-frame ones, dropping some. The data show some 130,000 clones, with 90% seen just once and 1.5% to 2% held by the top ten. The material was peripheral blood, obtained on day 0 of AZD1222 vaccination. The receptor source for this set is an adult in good health.

The chain couples TRBV6-1 to TRBJ1-3; perhaps TRBD1 as D (5 bases). The V gene's germline CDR1 is MNHNS and CDR2 SASEGT. The V end was cut by 0 bases, the J end by 2 bases, with 5 bases between. CDR3 length: 14 amino acids. CDR3 nucleotides: TGTGCCAGCAGTGAAGCGACAGCTGGAAACACCATATATTTT. Translated, it gives CASSEATAGNTIYF.

The V gene is TRBV30, the J gene TRBJ1-2; 12 positions match TRBD1. The CDR3 has 16 amino acids. Germline CDR1 and CDR2: GTSNPN and SVGIG (reference sequence). V shed 0 bases, J shed 5 bases, and the junction held 7 bases outside the gene matches. This CDR3 reads CAWSVKGQGAPYGYTF. The DNA of the CDR3 is TGTGCCTGGAGTGTAAAGGGACAGGGGGCTCCGTATGGCTACACCTTC. The complete variable domain, with remaining parts taken from reference TRBV30 and TRBJ1-2, reads SQTIHQWPATLVQPVGSPLSLECTVEGTSNPNLYWYRQAAGRGLQLLFYSVGIGQISSEVPQNLSASRPQDRQFILSSKKLLLSDSGFYLCAWSVKGQGAPYGYTFGSGTRLTVV.

This clone was found once. The chain employs TRBV19 and TRBJ2-1, with 15 bases identical to TRBD2. The junction had 8 bases not matched to a gene; V was cut back by 6 bases and J by 8 bases. The CDR3 is 16 residues long. Germline loops: CDR1 LNHDA, CDR2 SQIVND (reference sequence). The CDR3, as DNA: TGTGCCAGTAGAGGACTAGCGGGAGGGCCAATGGATGAGCAGTTCTTC. Protein sequence: CASRGLAGGPMDEQFF.

This clone was recorded once. V gene TRBV7-2 combines with J gene TRBJ2-5; D is unclear. This CDR3 has 11 amino acids. V was clipped by 7 bases and J by 2 bases, with 5 bases between them. CDR1 SGHTA and CDR2 FQGNSA come from the germline V gene. CDR3 in DNA: TGTGCCAGCACCCTACAAGAGACCCAGTACTTC. Its translation is CASTLQETQYF.

The rearrangement uses TRBV19 and TRBJ2-7; TRBD2 agrees at 7 bases. The CDR3 runs to 16 residues. V lost 3 bases, J lost 0 bases, and 8 bases stayed unmatched. Per germline, CDR1 LNHDA and CDR2 SQIVND (reference sequence). CDR3: CASSIRGGLSSYEQYF. In nucleotides, the CDR3 is TGTGCCAGTAGTATTAGGGGAGGGCTTAGCTCCTACGAGCAGTACTTC.

The V call is TRBV6-2 or TRBV6-3, the J call TRBJ2-5, with TRBD2 identical over 10 bases. Germline V gives CDR1 MNHEY, CDR2 SVGEGT. Trimming took 4 bases from V and 5 from J; bases not matched to a gene: 4. The CDR3 totals 14 residues. CDR3 sequence: CASSSPGLAETQYF. The DNA of the CDR3 is TGTGCCAGCAGTTCACCGGGACTAGCGGAGACCCAGTACTTC.

This clone showed up just a few times. The chain carries TRBV18 and TRBJ1-4, with D possibly being TRBD1 (6 bases). The CDR3 contains 15 residues. Germline CDR1 reads KGHSH; CDR2 reads LQKENI. Trimming took 1 base from V and 6 from J, leaving 12 bases between them. The DNA of the CDR3 is TGTGCCAGCTCACCACTCCGGGACACTTATGAAAAACTGTTTTTT. As protein: CASSPLRDTYEKLFF.

This clone is a singleton in its sample. The rearrangement links TRBV19 to TRBJ2-6, with D uncertain. V shed 3 bases and J shed 0 bases, with 9 bases lying between them. CDR3 length equals 16 residues. Per the germline V gene, CDR1 is LNHDA and CDR2 is SQIVND (reference sequence). The CDR3 DNA sequence: TGTGCCAGTAGTATGTCCGCTAGCTCTGGGGCCAACGTCCTGACTTTC. Protein sequence: CASSMSASSGANVLTF. The full variable domain, with the rest looked up from reference TRBV19 and TRBJ2-6, is DGGITQSPKYLFRKEGQNVTLSCEQNLNHDAMYWYRQDPGQGLRLIYYSQIVNDFQKGDIAEGYSVSREKKESFPLTVTSAQKNPTAFYLCASSMSASSGANVLTFGAGSRLTVL.

This chain links TRBV18 with TRBJ2-5, with D perhaps given as TRBD1 or TRBD2 (5 bases each). The length of the CDR3 is 14 residues. Germline CDR1 and CDR2: KGHSH and LQKENI. V was clipped by 3 bases and J by 8 bases, with 16 bases between them. This CDR3 reads CASSPALEWDTQYF. As DNA, the CDR3 is TGTGCCAGCTCACCGGCCCTCGAGTGGGACACCCAGTACTTC. Together with reference TRBV18 and TRBJ2-5, the CDR3 gives the full variable domain: NAGVMQNPRHLVRRRGQEARLRCSPMKGHSHVYWYRQLPEEGLKFMVYLQKENIIDESGMPKERFSAEFPKEGPSILRIQQVVRGDSAAYFCASSPALEWDTQYFGPGTRLLVL.

The rearrangement joins TRBV9 to TRBJ1-5, with D unresolved. Germline CDR1 SGDLS, CDR2 YYNGEE. Between the trimmed V and J ends, which lost 4 bases and 4 bases, there was a span of 9 bases. The CDR3 has 13 residues. The CDR3 loop is CASSRGGNQPQHF. CDR3 DNA sequence: TGTGCCAGCAGCCGAGGAGGGAATCAGCCCCAGCATTTT.

The chain couples TRBV5-4 to TRBJ1-1, with D maybe TRBD1 (5 bases). Trimming removed 3 bases at V and 5 bases at J, with 17 bases between. Germline CDR1 SGHNT, CDR2 YYREEE (reference sequence). CDR3 size: 15 residues. The DNA for the CDR3 is TGTGCCAGCAGCTCCTCGTACCGGGGGGGAACTGAAGCTTTCTTT. Translated: CASSSSYRGGTEAFF.

The chain links TRBV9 to TRBJ2-7, with D unclear. V lost 0 bases and J 6 bases, leaving 19 bases between the germline ends. There are 16 residues in the CDR3. Germline V gene sequence: CDR1 SGDLS, CDR2 YYNGEE. The CDR3 spells CASSVGVGAGLGEQYF. CDR3 sequence (DNA): TGTGCCAGCAGCGTAGGAGTAGGAGCAGGCTTGGGCGAGCAGTACTTC.

V usage is TRBV5-6 and J usage is TRBJ2-1, with 15 bases lining up with TRBD2. Germline V gene data show CDR1 as SGHDT and CDR2 as YYEEEE. V gave up 4 bases and J gave up 8 bases; unmatched junction bases: 13. The CDR3 length is 18 residues. The CDR3 protein is CASSRVRTSGGAVDEQFF. Here the CDR3 DNA reads TGTGCCAGCAGCCGGGTTAGGACTAGCGGGGGGGCCGTAGATGAGCAGTTCTTC. Drawing the rest from reference TRBV5-6 and TRBJ2-1, the complete variable domain is DAGVTQSPTHLIKTRGQQVTLRCSPKSGHDTVSWYQQALGQGPQFIFQYYEEEERQRGNFPDRFSGHQFPNYSSELNVNALLLGDSALYLCASSRVRTSGGAVDEQFFGPGTRLTVL.

The chain recombines TRBV30 with TRBJ1-2; possible D gene TRBD1, 6 bases. CDR1 and CDR2 from the germline V gene are GTSNPN and SVGIG (reference sequence). The ends were cut back, 1 base at V and 7 bases at J, with 13 bases in the middle. CDR3 length equals 13 residues. CDR3 DNA sequence: TGTGCCTGGAGTGGGGGCAGGGGTGGTGGCTACACCTTC. Its protein product is CAWSGGRGGGYTF.

As concerns this clone: The sample carries other DNA sequences with the same CDR3. The rearrangement uses TRBV2 and TRBJ1-1; D not resolved. Trimming removed 8 bases from V and 3 bases from J, with 7 bases in between. The germline V gene has CDR1 SNHLY and CDR2 FYNNEI. The CDR3 extends over 11 amino acids. CDR3 in DNA: TGTGCCAGCTCGAGAGACACTGAAGCTTTCTTT. Its translation is CASSRDTEAFF.

The gene calls are TRBV6-1 and TRBJ2-7; D is perhaps TRBD2 (5 bases). Germline CDR1 and CDR2: MNHNS and SASEGT. V dropped 1 base and J dropped 5 bases, with 24 bases sitting between them. This CDR3 has 18 residues. The CDR3 region has the DNA TGTGCCAGCAGTGAAGTCGAAGGACTTCGGTCCCTTCGGGACGAGCAGTACTTC. Its translation: CASSEVEGLRSLRDEQYF.

V and J are TRBV5-6 and TRBJ1-1; 8 bases align to TRBD1. Germline assignment: CDR1 SGHDT and CDR2 YYEEEE. V lost 4 bases and J lost 0; bases outside the gene matches: 8. The CDR3 is 16 amino acids. The CDR3 sequence is CASSPGTGLMNTEAFF. The CDR3 bases are TGTGCCAGCAGCCCGGGGACAGGCCTAATGAACACTGAAGCTTTCTTT.

J is TRBJ1-2 and V is TRBV29-1; 11 bases align to TRBD1. The CDR3 totals 13 residues. Germline V lookup: CDR1 SQVTM, CDR2 ANQGSEA. With 5 bases clipped from V and 7 bases from J, the junction kept 6 bases outside the gene matches. The CDR3 nucleotides read TGCAGCGTTCGAACGGGACAGGGGGGTGGCTACACCTTC. Amino acids: CSVRTGQGGGYTF.

The table lists this clone with a count of one. The chain carries TRBV28 and TRBJ1-3; 8 nucleotides match TRBD1. The V gene's germline CDR1 is MDHEN and CDR2 SYDVKM. The CDR3 has 15 residues. Trimming took 6 bases from V and 0 from J; bases not matched to a gene: 4. CDR3 nucleotide sequence: TGTGCCAGCAGCTCCACAGGGGGCTCTGGAAACACCATATATTTT. It specifies CASSSTGGSGNTIYF.

The chain uses TRBV29-1 and TRBJ1-1; D uncertain. The CDR3 length is 12 residues. V dropped 1 base and J dropped 3 bases, with 6 bases sitting between them. CDR1 SQVTM and CDR2 ANQGSEA come from the germline V gene. As DNA, the CDR3 is TGCAGCGTTGAAGGGACGCACACTGAAGCTTTCTTT. Protein product: CSVEGTHTEAFF. Full variable domain (missing parts from reference TRBV29-1 and TRBJ1-1): SAVISQKPSRDICQRGTSLTIQCQVDSQVTMMFWYRQQPGQSLTLIATANQGSEATYESGFVIDKFPISRPNLTFSTLTVSNMSPEDSSIYLCSVEGTHTEAFFGQGTRLTVV.

The chain combines TRBV6-2 or TRBV6-3 with TRBJ2-7, with TRBD1 as a possible D gene (5 bases). CDR1 is MNHEY and CDR2 is SVGEGT in the germline V gene. CDR3 length: 13 amino acids. V was clipped by 2 bases and J by 2 bases, with 7 bases between them. CDR3 residues: CASSYRGPYEQYF. Here the CDR3 DNA reads TGTGCCAGCAGTTACAGGGGCCCCTACGAGCAGTACTTC.

This chain joins TRBV4-3 and TRBJ2-3; 15 bases fit TRBD2. Germline loops: CDR1 LGHNA, CDR2 YSLEER. The CDR3 covers 17 residues. The V and J ends lost 1 base and 3 bases, in that order; junction bases with no gene match: 2. This CDR3 is CASSQGTSGRVTDTQYF. As DNA, the CDR3 is TGCGCCAGCAGCCAAGGGACTAGCGGGAGGGTGACAGATACGCAGTATTTT.

This clone appeared a single time. This chain uses TRBV6-5 with TRBJ1-1; D not resolved. Germline loops: CDR1 MNHEY, CDR2 SVGAGI. V lost 6 bases to trimming and J lost 1 base, with 15 bases between them. This CDR3 comprises 15 residues. The CDR3 region is CASRPPGRQNTEAFF. DNA of the CDR3: TGTGCCAGCAGACCCCCCGGCAGGCAGAACACTGAAGCTTTCTTT.

This chain uses TRBV2 with TRBJ1-2; 12 bases align to TRBD1. The CDR3 loop spans 14 amino acids. The germline CDR1 and CDR2 sequences are SNHLY and FYNNEI. V lost 8 bases to trimming and J lost 6 bases; unmatched junction nucleotides: 7. CDR3 bases: TGTGCCAGCGAACGGGACAGGGGGCAAGATGGCTACACCTTC. Its protein is CASERDRGQDGYTF.

This clone was counted a single time. V is TRBV2 and J is TRBJ2-2; 10 bases match TRBD1. Germline-derived CDR1 and CDR2 are SNHLY and FYNNEI. The CDR3 has 14 residues. J gave up 6 bases and V 8 bases, and 6 bases lay outside the gene matches. In nucleotides, the CDR3 is TGTGCCAGCGGGAGGGACAGGGGTGCCGGGGAGCTGTTTTTT. Protein: CASGRDRGAGELFF.

This clone has more than one count but fewer than ten. The chain uses TRBV4-2 and TRBJ2-7, with 9 positions matching TRBD1. This CDR3 region has 14 residues. The junction had 0 bases not matched to a gene; V was cut back by 1 base and J by 2 bases. The germline V gene has CDR1 LGHNA and CDR2 YNFKEQ. CDR3 nucleotides: TGTGCCAGCAGCCAAGGACAGGGGGCCTACGAGCAGTACTTC. Protein sequence: CASSQGQGAYEQYF.